A single sample is the source of the 30 T cell receptor beta chains below, sequenced in a study of CD4 T cells in relation to SARS-CoV-2 and coronaviruses. CD4+ T cells from unexposed donors were obtained before the COVID-19 pandemic (2011-2018). Isolation of CD4+ T cells took place after about 10 days in culture. Their antigens are not known. Here immunoSEQ multiplex PCR was the method, and the copy in TCRdb shows in-frame clones only, minus some. The table records 25,000 to 30,000 clones, 74% of them present only once. The sample taken for sequencing was CD4+ T cells from PBMCs, cultured in vitro. The receptors shown here come from a human donor in good health.

The rearrangement links TRBV5-1 to TRBJ2-7, with 13 nucleotides matching TRBD2. The germline V gene has CDR1 SGHRS and CDR2 YFSETQ. CDR3 size: 17 residues. The ends lost 3 bases at V and 4 bases at J; junction bases unmatched: 10. The CDR3 DNA is TGCGCCAGCAGCTGGGGGACGGGACTAGCGGGACGATACGAGCAGTACTTC. Its protein product is CASSWGTGLAGRYEQYF.

V usage is TRBV5-1 and J usage is TRBJ2-3; 12 bases map to TRBD2. Per germline, CDR1 SGHRS and CDR2 YFSETQ. Trimming at V came to 4 bases and at J to 6 bases, leaving 12 bases not matched to a gene. CDR3 length equals 17 residues. The CDR3 DNA sequence: TGCGCCAGCAGCACCAAACCGGGACTAGCGGGCGGTGATACGCAGTATTTT. This encodes CASSTKPGLAGGDTQYF.

The CDR3 DNA reads as TGTGCCAGCTCACCTCGGACTAGCGGGGGTCGGGATGAGCAGTTCTTC. It is translated as CASSPRTSGGRDEQFF. The chain combines TRBV18 with TRBJ2-1, with 13 nucleotides matching TRBD2. The junction had 7 bases not matched to a gene; V was cut back by 3 bases and J by 8 bases. The length of the CDR3 is 16 residues. Germline loops: CDR1 KGHSH, CDR2 LQKENI.

The rearrangement links TRBV23-1 to TRBJ2-2; possibly TRBD1 for D (6 bases). TRBV23-1 is treated as an ORF (open reading frame) with a function not yet certain. Trimming left V 4 bases short and J 2 bases short, with 17 bases between. There are 17 residues in the CDR3. CDR3: CASSLTQGPINTGELFF. DNA of the CDR3: TGCGCCAGCAGTCTCACACAGGGCCCCATCAACACCGGGGAGCTGTTTTTT.

The chain has TRBV28 and TRBJ1-4; TRBD1 matches 7 bases. Germline V gene data show CDR1 as MDHEN and CDR2 as SYDVKM. V shed 6 bases and J 5 bases; nucleotides not matched to a gene: 9. The CDR3 runs to 15 residues. The CDR3 spells CASSSAGGENEKLFF. The CDR3 DNA reads TGTGCCAGCAGCTCTGCAGGGGGGGAGAATGAAAAACTGTTTTTT.

As DNA, the CDR3 is TGCGCCAGCAGCCGCCAGGGCGCAGCGGGAGCCAATGAGCAGTTCTTC. As protein: CASSRQGAAGANEQFF. The chain has TRBV4-1 and TRBJ2-1; 8 bases align to TRBD2. Germline-derived CDR1 and CDR2 are MGHRA and YSYEKL. With 4 bases clipped from V and 6 bases from J, the junction kept 11 bases outside the gene matches. The length of the CDR3 is 16 residues.

This clone was found a few times. As DNA, the CDR3 is TGTGCCAGCAGCTTCGGTGATCCCAATGAGCAGTTCTTC. Translating gives CASSFGDPNEQFF. The chain recombines TRBV7-3 with TRBJ2-1; D is undetermined. Germline loops: CDR1 SGHTA, CDR2 FQGTGA. The length of the CDR3 is 13 residues. The V end was cut by 3 bases, the J end by 6 bases, with 9 bases between.

This sequence joins TRBV5-6 and TRBJ2-5; 12 nucleotides line up with TRBD2. The CDR3 totals 15 residues. V gave up 3 bases and J gave up 2 bases; unmatched junction bases: 2. CDR1 SGHDT and CDR2 YYEEEE come from the germline V gene. CDR3 protein: CASSYGLAGQETQYF. CDR3 coding DNA: TGTGCCAGCAGCTACGGACTAGCGGGACAAGAGACCCAGTACTTC.

This clone showed up just a few times. The V call is TRBV12-3 or TRBV12-4, the J call TRBJ2-7; possibly TRBD1 for D (5 bases). V was pared by 5 bases and J by 2 bases, with 10 bases between. CDR3 length: 13 amino acids. Here the CDR3 reads CASSRTRAYEQYF. CDR3 sequence (DNA): TGTGCCAGCAGTCGGACAAGGGCCTACGAGCAGTACTTC.

This clone turned up a few times. V usage is TRBV9 and J usage is TRBJ2-1, with 8 nucleotides matching TRBD2. The CDR3 sequence is 16 residues long. Trimming cost V 0 bases and J 6 bases; bases outside gene matches: 8. CDR1 and CDR2 (germline): SGDLS, YYNGEE. CDR3 in DNA: TGTGCCAGCAGCGTAGAAGCCCAGCGGGAGATCAATGAGCAGTTCTTC. It yields the protein CASSVEAQREINEQFF.

CDR3 protein: CASSQENSPLHF. As DNA, the CDR3 is TGTGCCAGCAGCCAAGAAAATTCACCCCTCCACTTT. This chain joins TRBV3-1 (or the pseudogene TRBV3-2) and TRBJ1-6, with D unclear. V was shortened by 0 bases and J by 7 bases, with 1 base between the two germline ends. The V gene's germline CDR1 is LGHDT and CDR2 YNNKEL (reference sequence). The CDR3 spans 12 residues.

The count of this clone is one. This chain joins TRBV2 and TRBJ1-3; D is undetermined. From germline, CDR1 is SNHLY and CDR2 FYNNEI. The CDR3 spans 16 residues. Trimming took off 7 bases at V and 0 bases at J, with 16 bases between the two ends. The CDR3 DNA reads as TGTGCCAGCACTCTAAGTTCGATCCACTCTGGAAACACCATATATTTT. Its translation is CASTLSSIHSGNTIYF. The whole variable domain, filled in from reference TRBV2 and TRBJ1-3, reads EPEVTQTPSHQVTQMGQEVILRCVPISNHLYFYWYRQILGQKVEFLVSFYNNEISEKSEIFDDQFSVERPDGSNFTLKIRSTKLEDSAMYFCASTLSSIHSGNTIYFGEGSWLTVV.

V and J are TRBV6-2 or TRBV6-3 and TRBJ1-4; D is possibly TRBD1 (5 bases). Germline-derived CDR1 and CDR2 are MNHEY and SVGEGT. There are 15 residues in the CDR3. Trimming left V 1 base short and J 5 bases short, with 11 bases between. The CDR3 DNA reads as TGTGCCAGCAGTTACTTCGGGACGGAGAATGAAAAACTGTTTTTT. Its protein is CASSYFGTENEKLFF.

The chain employs TRBV6-2 or TRBV6-3 and TRBJ2-3; 11 positions match TRBD1. The length of the CDR3 is 20 residues. Looked up from germline, CDR1 is MNHEY and CDR2 is SVGEGT. V shed 4 bases, J shed 0 bases, and the junction held 15 bases outside the gene matches. The CDR3 protein is CASSSDRVGTGGLSTDTQYF. The CDR3 nucleotides are TGTGCCAGCAGTTCGGACCGAGTCGGGACAGGGGGTTTGAGCACAGATACGCAGTATTTT.

This chain links TRBV19 with TRBJ2-1, with 9 bases identical to TRBD2. From germline, CDR1 is LNHDA and CDR2 SQIVND (reference sequence). The V segment lost 3 bases and the J segment 6 bases; nucleotides outside the gene matches: 6. This CDR3 contains 15 residues. DNA for the CDR3: TGTGCCAGTAGTATGGGGGCGGGGGGGCCCAATGAGCAGTTCTTC. The encoded protein is CASSMGAGGPNEQFF.

The chain links TRBV24-1 to TRBJ2-3; 12 bases agree with TRBD2. The trim removed 5 bases at V and 1 base at J, leaving 9 bases unmatched. This CDR3 comprises 18 residues. Looked up from germline, CDR1 is KGHDR and CDR2 is SFDVKD. The CDR3 nucleotides are TGTGCCACCAGTGGTACTAGCGGGGGGCCAAGTGGCACAGATACGCAGTATTTT. It encodes CATSGTSGGPSGTDTQYF.

The chain has TRBV18 and TRBJ2-7, with TRBD1 as a possible D gene (6 bases). There are 14 residues in the CDR3. The V and J ends lost 4 bases and 0 bases respectively, with 10 bases between them. Germline lookup yields CDR1 KGHSH and CDR2 LQKENI. CDR3 nucleotide sequence: TGTGCCAGCTCACGTGAGACAGGCTCCTACGAGCAGTACTTC. Translated: CASSRETGSYEQYF.

V is TRBV7-8 and J is TRBJ2-3; 16 nucleotides align to TRBD2. This CDR3 is 20 amino acids long. Germline lookup yields CDR1 SGHVS and CDR2 FQNEAQ. V gave up 4 bases and J gave up 2 bases; unmatched junction bases: 12. CDR3 in amino acids: CASSSMRGLAGGRVTDTQYF. In DNA, the CDR3 is TGTGCCAGCAGCTCTATGCGGGGACTAGCGGGGGGGCGAGTCACAGATACGCAGTATTTT.

This clone was seen a few times. The chain employs TRBV11-2 and TRBJ1-5, with a possible D match to TRBD1 (6 bases). Trimming took off 4 bases at V and 3 bases at J, with 10 bases between the two ends. From germline, CDR1 is SGHAT and CDR2 FQNNGV. The CDR3 runs 14 residues. The CDR3, as DNA: TGTGCCAGCAGCTCCGGACAGATCAATCAGCCCCAGCATTTT. The encoded protein is CASSSGQINQPQHF. The entire variable domain, with the rest obtained from reference TRBV11-2 and TRBJ1-5, is as follows: EAGVAQSPRYKIIEKRQSVAFWCNPISGHATLYWYQQILGQGPKLLIQFQNNGVVDDSQLPKDRFSAERLKGVDSTLKIQPAKLEDSAVYLCASSSGQINQPQHFGDGTRLSIL.

This chain uses TRBV5-1 with TRBJ2-5; no clear D gene. This CDR3 is built from 13 residues. V was trimmed by 2 bases and J by 2 bases, leaving 7 bases between them. Germline assignment: CDR1 SGHRS and CDR2 YFSETQ. This CDR3 reads CASSLGLQETQYF. The DNA of the CDR3 is TGCGCCAGCAGCTTAGGCCTTCAAGAGACCCAGTACTTC.

V usage is TRBV30 and J usage is TRBJ2-3; 8 positions agree with TRBD2. CDR3 length equals 15 residues. With V trimmed by 3 bases and J by 1 base, 6 bases remained unmatched. The germline gives CDR1 GTSNPN, CDR2 SVGIG (reference sequence). CDR3 sequence (DNA): TGTGCCTGGAGCCGGGAGGGCCGGGGCACAGATACGCAGTATTTT. Translated, it gives CAWSREGRGTDTQYF.

The chain uses TRBV9 and TRBJ2-7, with 9 bases matching TRBD1. The CDR3 is 15 residues long. Germline CDR1 reads SGDLS; CDR2 reads YYNGEE. Trimming removed 4 bases from V and 6 bases from J; junction bases left unmatched: 11. CDR3 bases: TGTGCCAGCAGCCGTTCAGGACAGGGGTCGTCCGAGCAGTACTTC. This encodes CASSRSGQGSSEQYF.

This clone was seen more than once but under ten times. The chain couples TRBV7-9 to TRBJ1-5; tentative D call: TRBD1 (5 bases). Trimming took 2 bases from V and 3 from J, leaving 11 bases between them. CDR3 length: 15 residues. The germline V gene has CDR1 SEHNR and CDR2 FQNEAQ (reference sequence). DNA of the CDR3: TGTGCCAGCAGCTTATATGGGGGTACCAATCAGCCCCAGCATTTT. It is translated as CASSLYGGTNQPQHF.

The table lists this clone with a few counts. V is TRBV7-9 and J is TRBJ1-1; a possible D gene is TRBD1 (5 bases). The V end lost 3 bases, the J end lost 7 bases, and 27 bases lay between the germline ends. This CDR3 region has 18 residues. Germline CDR1 is SEHNR and CDR2 is FQNEAQ (reference sequence). CDR3 bases: TGTGCCAGCAGCTTGACCCTCCTCAGCAAGAGGGACGGTTATGAAGCTTTCTTT. This codes for CASSLTLLSKRDGYEAFF. Full variable domain (remainder filled in from reference TRBV7-9 and TRBJ1-1): DTGVSQNPRHKITKRGQNVTFRCDPISEHNRLYWYRQTLGQGPEFLTYFQNEAQLEKSRLLSDRFSAERPKGSFSTLEIQRTEQGDSAMYLCASSLTLLSKRDGYEAFFGQGTRLTVV.

This rearrangement joins TRBV7-2 to TRBJ2-3, with D hard to call. The CDR3 is 11 residues long. In germline, CDR1 is SGHTA, CDR2 FQGNSA. V lost 8 bases and J 2 bases, leaving 5 bases between the germline ends. In DNA form, the CDR3 reads TGTGCCAGCGGAACCACAGATACGCAGTATTTT. Translated, it gives CASGTTDTQYF.

The rearrangement links TRBV18 to TRBJ1-2; D remains ambiguous. Trimming shortened V by 2 bases and J by 1 base, and 5 bases separated the two germline ends. This CDR3 spans 13 amino acids. CDR1 KGHSH and CDR2 LQKENI come from the germline V gene. CDR3 bases: TGTGCCAGCTCACCAGGAGGTAACTATGGCTACACCTTC. Translating gives CASSPGGNYGYTF.

This clone was found a few times. V and J are TRBV2 and TRBJ2-6; D uncertain. The length of the CDR3 is 15 residues. V was shortened by 11 bases and J by 2 bases, with 16 bases between the two germline ends. Germline V gene sequence: CDR1 SNHLY, CDR2 FYNNEI. This CDR3 reads CAPPSQTPGANVLTF. In DNA, the CDR3 is TGTGCCCCCCCGAGTCAGACTCCTGGGGCCAACGTCCTGACTTTC.

The chain is built from TRBV6-5 and TRBJ2-7, with 7 nucleotides matching TRBD2. V shed 7 bases, J shed 3 bases, and the junction held 3 bases outside the gene matches. Per the germline V gene, CDR1 is MNHEY and CDR2 is SVGAGI. There are 12 residues in the CDR3. Here the CDR3 reads CASKTGGYEQYF. The CDR3 DNA reads as TGTGCCAGCAAGACGGGGGGCTACGAGCAGTACTTC.

A word on this clone: At one end the junction does not follow the germline gene, possibly because of a read error. The chain joins TRBV7-2 to TRBJ1-2, with D unresolved. CDR3 length: 13 residues. The germline CDR1 and CDR2 sequences are SGHTA and FQGNSA. The CDR3 DNA sequence: TGTGCCAGCAGCCTAGCAGGAAACTATGGCTACACCTTC. Its translation: CASSLAGNYGYTF.

The chain employs TRBV7-2 and TRBJ2-3; D gene uncertain. Trimming stripped 1 base from V and 6 bases from J, with 8 bases between. Germline-derived CDR1 and CDR2 are SGHTA and FQGNSA. This CDR3 contains 13 residues. Here the CDR3 reads CASSLESRDTQYF. Written as DNA, the CDR3 is TGTGCCAGCAGCTTAGAGTCGAGGGATACGCAGTATTTT. The variable domain in full, completed from reference TRBV7-2 and TRBJ2-3, reads GAGVSQSPSNKVTEKGKDVELRCDPISGHTALYWYRQSLGQGLEFLIYFQGNSAPDKSGLPSDRFSAERTGGSVSTLTIQRTQQEDSAVYLCASSLESRDTQYFGPGTRLTVL.